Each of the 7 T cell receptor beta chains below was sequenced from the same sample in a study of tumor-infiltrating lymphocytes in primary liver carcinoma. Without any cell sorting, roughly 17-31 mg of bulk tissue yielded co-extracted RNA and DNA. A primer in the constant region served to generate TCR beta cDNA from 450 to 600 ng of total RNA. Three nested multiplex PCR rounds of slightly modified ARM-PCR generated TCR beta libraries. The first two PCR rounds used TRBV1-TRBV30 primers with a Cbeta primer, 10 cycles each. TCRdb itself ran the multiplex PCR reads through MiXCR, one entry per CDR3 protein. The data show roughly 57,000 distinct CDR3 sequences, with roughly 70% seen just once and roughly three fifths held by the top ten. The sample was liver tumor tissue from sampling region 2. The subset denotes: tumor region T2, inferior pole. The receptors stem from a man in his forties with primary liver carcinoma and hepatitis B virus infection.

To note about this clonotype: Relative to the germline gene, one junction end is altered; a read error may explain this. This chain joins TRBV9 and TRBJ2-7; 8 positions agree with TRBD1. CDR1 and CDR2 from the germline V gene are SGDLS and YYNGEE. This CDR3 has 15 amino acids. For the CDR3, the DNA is TGTGTCAGCAGCACTGGACAGGGTGTCTCCTACGAGCAGTACTTC. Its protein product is CVSSTGQGVSYEQYF.

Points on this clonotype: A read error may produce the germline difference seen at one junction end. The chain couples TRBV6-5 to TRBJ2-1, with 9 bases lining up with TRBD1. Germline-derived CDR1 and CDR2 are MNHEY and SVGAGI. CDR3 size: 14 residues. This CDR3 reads CASSYLTGGNKQFF. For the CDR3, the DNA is TGTGCCAGCAGTTACCTCACAGGGGGCAATAAGCAATTCTTC.

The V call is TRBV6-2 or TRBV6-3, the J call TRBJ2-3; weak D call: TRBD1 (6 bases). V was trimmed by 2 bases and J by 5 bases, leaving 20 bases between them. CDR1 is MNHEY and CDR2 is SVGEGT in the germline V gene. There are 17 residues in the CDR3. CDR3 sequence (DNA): TGTGCCAGCAGTTACCCCAGGGGCACCGCAAGGGGAGATACGCAGTATTTT. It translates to CASSYPRGTARGDTQYF.

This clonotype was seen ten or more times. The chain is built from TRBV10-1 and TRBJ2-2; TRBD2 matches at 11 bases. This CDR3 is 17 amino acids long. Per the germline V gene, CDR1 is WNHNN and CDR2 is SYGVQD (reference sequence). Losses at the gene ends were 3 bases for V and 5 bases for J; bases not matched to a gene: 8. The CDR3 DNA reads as TGCGCCAGCAGTGATGGGCTAGCGGGAGGAGGTACCGGGGAGCTGTTTTTT. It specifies CASSDGLAGGGTGELFF.

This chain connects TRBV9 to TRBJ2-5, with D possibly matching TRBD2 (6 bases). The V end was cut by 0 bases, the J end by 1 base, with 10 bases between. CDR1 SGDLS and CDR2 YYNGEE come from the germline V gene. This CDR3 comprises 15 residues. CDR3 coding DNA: TGTGCCAGCAGCGTAGATCCGGGAGTCCAAGAGACCCAGTACTTC. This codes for CASSVDPGVQETQYF.

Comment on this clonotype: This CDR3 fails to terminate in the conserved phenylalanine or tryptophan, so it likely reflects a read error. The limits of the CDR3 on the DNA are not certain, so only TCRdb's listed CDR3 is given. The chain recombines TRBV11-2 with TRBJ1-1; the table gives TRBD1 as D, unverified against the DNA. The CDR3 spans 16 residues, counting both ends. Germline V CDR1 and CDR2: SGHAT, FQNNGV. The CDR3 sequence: CASSPSRGLVDTETFL.

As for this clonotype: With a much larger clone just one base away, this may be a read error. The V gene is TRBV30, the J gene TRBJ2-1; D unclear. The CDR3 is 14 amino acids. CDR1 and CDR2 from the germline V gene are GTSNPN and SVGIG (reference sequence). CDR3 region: CARRRAFAQNEQFF. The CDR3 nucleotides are TGTGCCCGGAGAAGGGCGTTTGCGCAGAATGAGCAGTTCTTC.